This TCR beta chain derives from a study of cytomegalovirus exposure and HLA in healthy donors. Primers for the PCR totalled 60 Vbeta and 13 Jbeta. TCRdb's copy holds only in-frame clones and misses some; the assay was immunoSEQ multiplex PCR. The sample contains over 120,000 clones, 78% of which appear only once. A note on this clone: Its antigen is unidentified.

Germline CDR1 SGHAT, CDR2 FQDESV (reference sequence). The CDR3 consists of 13 residues. V lost 5 bases and J lost 5, with 13 bases in between. Findings of the study overall: Information on immune exposure was restricted to one variable (CMV serostatus). With further analysis later on, most CMV-associated TCR beta chains appeared HLA-restricted.

Sequencing was performed on PBMCs. The sequence derives from a woman between 18 and 29 years old in good health and CMV-seropositive. V gene TRBV11-1 combines with J gene TRBJ2-7; D possibly corresponds to TRBD1 (5 bases). The CDR3 protein is CASSLRQIHEQYF. CDR3 in DNA: TGTGCCAGCAGCCTCCGACAGATCCACGAGCAGTACTTC.